This T cell receptor beta chain was obtained from a study of T cells in Graves' hyperthyroidism and ophthalmopathy. Study results and caveats: Separating ophthalmopathy from stable hyperthyroidism was achieved by a 13 V-J model. Most expanded thyroid clonotypes above 0.001 also appeared in blood.

Concerning this clonotype itself: Its antigen is currently unknown.

Using RNA transcripts as the source, TCR beta CDR3 regions were amplified. RT-PCR in the first round (using the HTBI primer set) targeted the TCR CDR3. TCRdb reprocessed the multiplex PCR reads via MiXCR and lists one record per CDR3 protein. The data show over 450,000 distinct CDR3 sequences, with about a sixth seen just once and roughly 15% held by the top ten. CDR1 and CDR2 (germline): MDHEN, SYDVKM. CDR3 length: 15 amino acids. V was trimmed by 2 bases and J by 3 bases, leaving 13 bases between them. The source is a woman aged 18-35 years with Graves' ophthalmopathy. The chain employs TRBV28 and TRBJ1-2; tentatively, D is TRBD1 (6 bases). Material: blood. For the CDR3, the DNA is TGTGCCAGCAGTTTAGGGCGGGGGCGGTACTATGGCTACACCTTC. This translates into CASSLGRGRYYGYTF.